The clone carrying this TCR beta chain has just one count. This specimen comes from a study of blood T cell repertoires in COVID-19. Across the whole study: T cells, B-cell-depleted T cells, or PBMCs supplied cDNA or gDNA.

Germline V gene lookup returns CDR1 MNHEY and CDR2 SMNVEV (reference sequence). V lost 6 bases and J lost 9; bases outside the gene matches: 10. This CDR3 has 15 amino acids. As originally analysed: Reference gene primer amplification gave estimated nucleated cell counts. The table came from immunoSEQ multiplex PCR; TCRdb's copy has only in-frame clones and leaves some out. V, J and clone size derive from that table, while D and trimming were established from the DNA sequence. The profile covers about 100,000 clones, with approximately 87% appearing a single time and 9.5% to 13% taken by the ten largest.

The clonotype was recovered from a woman aged 25 to 45 with acute or convalescent COVID-19. The chain couples TRBV27 to TRBJ1-5; 11 bases fit TRBD1. Sequencing input: peripheral blood. The DNA of the CDR3 is TGTGCCAGCAGCGCCGGACAGGGGGCGGACAGGCCCCAGCATTTT. Protein sequence: CASSAGQGADRPQHF.